Below are 12 T cell receptor beta chains sequenced from a single sample in a study of blood T cells in healthy people across ages. Using a J-beta primer mix together with a sample-barcoded 5' primer, a second PCR was run for about 7 to 12 cycles. TCRdb used MiXCR to reprocess the 5' RACE reads, holding one entry per CDR3 protein. Of fewer than 800,000 distinct CDR3 sequences detected, roughly 21% appear once; the ten largest clones hold approximately 3.7%. The sample taken for sequencing was blood. These TCRs come from a man between 65 and 80 years old in good health.

Only a few counts were recorded for this clonotype. V and J are TRBV25-1 and TRBJ2-5, with D hard to call. With the DNA end fitting TRBJ2-7 better, the J assignment may be wrong. This CDR3 region has 15 residues. Germline V gene lookup returns CDR1 MGHDK and CDR2 SYGVNS. The CDR3 DNA follows: TGTGCCAGCAGTGAATTATTTCTAGGGTACGACGAGCAGTACTTC. Amino acids: CASSELFLGYDEQYF.

There are a few counts of this clonotype. J is TRBJ2-5 and V is TRBV24-1, with D perhaps matching TRBD1 (7 bases). The J call may not be correct, given that the DNA end is closer to TRBJ2-1. CDR1 is KGHDR and CDR2 is SFDVKD in the germline V gene. This CDR3 has 16 amino acids. The CDR3 here is CATSVNAGSGGNEQFF. Here the CDR3 DNA reads TGTGCCACCAGTGTAAATGCGGGGTCAGGGGGGAATGAGCAGTTCTTC.

This clonotype has a single count. The rearrangement links TRBV12-3 or TRBV12-4 to TRBJ2-1, with D perhaps given as TRBD1 or TRBD2 (7 bases each). Between the trimmed V and J ends, which lost 6 bases and 8 bases, there was a span of 17 bases. The CDR3 covers 14 residues. CDR3 loop: CASSQGGGSYEQFF. The DNA for the CDR3 is TGTGCCAGCAGCCAAGGGGGCGGGAGCTATGAGCAGTTCTTC.

This clonotype has more than one count but fewer than ten. The J gene is TRBJ2-2, the V gene TRBV4-1; 11 positions match TRBD2. This CDR3 has 18 residues. Germline V gene sequence: CDR1 MGHRA, CDR2 YSYEKL. V lost 4 bases and J lost 6; bases outside the gene matches: 13. CDR3 nucleotides: TGCGCCAGCAGCCCGCAGCCCCTCCCGACTAGCGGGGCCGGGGAGCTGTTTTTT. The encoded protein is CASSPQPLPTSGAGELFF.

This rearrangement joins TRBV20-1 to TRBJ2-7, with 10 bases lining up with TRBD1. This CDR3 has 12 residues. V gave up 4 bases and J gave up 5 bases; unmatched junction bases: 2. Germline V gene lookup returns CDR1 DFQATT and CDR2 SNEGSKA (reference sequence). This CDR3 is CSATTGGHEQYF. Written as DNA, the CDR3 is TGCAGTGCTACGACAGGGGGCCACGAGCAGTACTTC.

Notes on this clonotype: At one boundary the junction diverges from the germline segment, which might be a read error. The chain employs TRBV5-1 and TRBJ2-1, with D perhaps matching TRBD1 (6 bases). Near its end, the DNA agrees better with TRBJ2-5, so the J call may be wrong. This CDR3 comprises 16 residues. Germline values: CDR1 SGHRS, CDR2 YFSETQ. CDR3 in amino acids: CAGSLGAGQWEETQYF. DNA of the CDR3: TGCGCCGGCAGCTTGGGAGCCGGACAGTGGGAAGAGACCCAGTACTTC.

In this sample, this clonotype turned up once. The gene calls are TRBV28 and TRBJ1-1, with a tentative D call TRBD1 (6 bases). Germline-derived CDR1 and CDR2 are MDHEN and SYDVKM. V lost 3 bases and J 4 bases, leaving 15 bases between the germline ends. This CDR3 comprises 15 residues. CDR3 DNA sequence: TGTGCCAGCAGTTTCAGTGGTGGGGGGCGCACTGAAGCTTTCTTT. This sequence encodes CASSFSGGGRTEAFF.

This clonotype was observed a handful of times. The V gene is TRBV7-2, the J gene TRBJ1-2, with D perhaps TRBD1 (6 bases). Trimming shortened V by 5 bases and J by 7 bases, and 14 bases separated the two germline ends. Looked up from germline, CDR1 is SGHTA and CDR2 is FQGNSA. The CDR3 covers 13 residues. The CDR3 loop reads CASSKHREIGYTF. CDR3 sequence (DNA): TGTGCCAGCAGCAAGCACAGGGAAATTGGCTACACCTTC.

This chain connects TRBV29-1 to TRBJ2-3; no definite D call. The V end lost 7 bases, the J end lost 6 bases, and 11 bases lay between the germline ends. Germline V CDR1 and CDR2: SQVTM, ANQGSEA. The CDR3 spans 11 residues. The DNA of the CDR3 is TGCAGCGCTGGAGCCGGGGATACGCAGTATTTT. This translates into CSAGAGDTQYF.

In this sample, this clonotype turned up a few times. The rearrangement joins TRBV20-1 to TRBJ1-5, with 9 positions matching TRBD1. The CDR3 has 14 residues. With 4 bases clipped from V and 4 bases from J, the junction kept 5 bases outside the gene matches. The germline CDR1 and CDR2 sequences are DFQATT and SNEGSKA (reference sequence). This CDR3 reads CSATQGTGNQPQHF. In DNA, the CDR3 is TGCAGTGCTACCCAGGGGACAGGGAATCAGCCCCAGCATTTT.

This clonotype was observed a few times. This chain joins TRBV20-1 and TRBJ2-1; possible D gene TRBD2, 5 bases. Trimming cost V 6 bases and J 0 bases, with 12 bases left between them. Per germline, CDR1 DFQATT and CDR2 SNEGSKA (reference sequence). The CDR3 covers 14 residues. CDR3 amino acids: CSAVGGSSYNEQFF. The CDR3, as DNA: TGCAGTGCGGTGGGTGGGAGCTCCTACAATGAGCAGTTCTTC.

V gene TRBV20-1 combines with J gene TRBJ1-4; the D gene is possibly TRBD1 (5 bases). The germline V gene has CDR1 DFQATT and CDR2 SNEGSKA (reference sequence). The CDR3 is made up of 13 amino acids. The V gene lost 2 bases and the J gene lost 7 bases, with 11 bases spanning the gap. The CDR3 nucleotides are TGCAGTGCTAGACAGGGTGTGGGTGAAAAACTGTTTTTT. This sequence encodes CSARQGVGEKLFF.